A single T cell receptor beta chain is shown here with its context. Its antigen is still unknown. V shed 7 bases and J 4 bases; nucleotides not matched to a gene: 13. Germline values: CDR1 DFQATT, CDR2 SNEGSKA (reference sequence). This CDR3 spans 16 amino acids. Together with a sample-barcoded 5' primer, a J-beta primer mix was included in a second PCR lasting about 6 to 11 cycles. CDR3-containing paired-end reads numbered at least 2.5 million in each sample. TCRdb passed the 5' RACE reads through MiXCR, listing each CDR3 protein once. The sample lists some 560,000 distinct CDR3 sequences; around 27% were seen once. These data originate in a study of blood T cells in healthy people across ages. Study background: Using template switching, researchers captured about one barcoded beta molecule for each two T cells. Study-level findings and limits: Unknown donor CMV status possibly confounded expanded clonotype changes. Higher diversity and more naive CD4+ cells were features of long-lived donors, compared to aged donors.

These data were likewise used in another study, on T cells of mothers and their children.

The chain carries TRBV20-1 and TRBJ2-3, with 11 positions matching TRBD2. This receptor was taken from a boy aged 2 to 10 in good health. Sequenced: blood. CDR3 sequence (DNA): TGCAGTGGGACGTCCCTTAGCGGGGGGGAAGCAGATACGCAGTATTTT. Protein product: CSGTSLSGGEADTQYF.